The present T cell receptor (beta chain) was sequenced within a study of T-cell memory formation after mild COVID-19. Looking at the study overall: Each donor largely had its own TCR clusters. Study outcomes and limitations: The main location of contracting CD4+ clones was CM and EM, and that of contracting CD8+ clones was EMRA.

The authors produced TCR alpha and TCR beta cDNA libraries with sample barcodes and UMIs by 5'RACE using constant-segment primers. TCRdb re-derived calls from the 5' RACE reads in MiXCR, one entry per CDR3 protein. The data hold 55,000 to 65,000 distinct CDR3 sequences, with more than 8% observed a single time. This clonotype was counted between two and nine times. The antigen is unknown. The clonotype comes from a man between 18 and 29 years old who had mild COVID-19 (a few samples of this study predate the infection). Cell type and time point are not known. Sequenced: PBMCs or a T cell subset sorted from them (not recorded which).

CDR3 DNA: TGTGCCAGCTCACCGATTGGGGAAACTGAAGCTTTCTTT. It is translated as CASSPIGETEAFF. V gene TRBV18 combines with J gene TRBJ1-1; no clear D. The CDR3 totals 13 residues. V was clipped by 3 bases and J by 5 bases, with 10 bases between them. Germline CDR1 is KGHSH and CDR2 is LQKENI.